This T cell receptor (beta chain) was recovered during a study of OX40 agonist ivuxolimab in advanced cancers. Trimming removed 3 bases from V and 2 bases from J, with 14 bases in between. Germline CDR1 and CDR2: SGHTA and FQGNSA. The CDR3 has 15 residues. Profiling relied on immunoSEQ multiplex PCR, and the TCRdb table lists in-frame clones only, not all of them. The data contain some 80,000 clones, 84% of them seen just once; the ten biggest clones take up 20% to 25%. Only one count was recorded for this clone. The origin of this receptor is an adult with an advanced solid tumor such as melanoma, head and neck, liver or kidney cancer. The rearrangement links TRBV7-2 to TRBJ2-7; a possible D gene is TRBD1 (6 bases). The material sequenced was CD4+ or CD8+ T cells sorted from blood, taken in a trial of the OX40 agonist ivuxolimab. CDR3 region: CASSLMTGTTYEQYF. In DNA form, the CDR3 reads TGTGCCAGCAGCTTGATGACAGGCACTACCTACGAGCAGTACTTC.